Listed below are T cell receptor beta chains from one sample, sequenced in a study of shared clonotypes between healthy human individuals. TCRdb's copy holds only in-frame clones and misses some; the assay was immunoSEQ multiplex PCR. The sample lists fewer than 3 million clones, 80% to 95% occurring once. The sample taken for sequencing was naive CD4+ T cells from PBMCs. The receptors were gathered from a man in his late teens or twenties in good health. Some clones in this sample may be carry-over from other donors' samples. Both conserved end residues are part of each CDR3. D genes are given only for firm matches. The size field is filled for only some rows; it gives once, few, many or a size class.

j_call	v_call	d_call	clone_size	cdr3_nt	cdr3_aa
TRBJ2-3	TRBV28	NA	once	TGTGCCAGCAGCCGTACACACACAGCGACAGATACGCAGTATTTT	CASSRTHTATDTQYF
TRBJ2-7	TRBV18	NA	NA	TGTGCCAGCTCACCGAGGATGGGGCTGGGCGAGCAGTACTTC	CASSPRMGLGEQYF
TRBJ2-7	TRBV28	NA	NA	TGTGCCAGCAGTCTGGTAGGGCCCTCCTACGAGCAGTACTTC	CASSLVGPSYEQYF
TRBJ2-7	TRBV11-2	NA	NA	TGTGCCAGCAGCTTCGGGGGCCCACAGTACTTC	CASSFGGPQYF
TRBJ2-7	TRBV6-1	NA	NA	TGTGCCAGCAGTATTCGGACGGAGAATCACTACGAGCAGTACTTC	CASSIRTENHYEQYF
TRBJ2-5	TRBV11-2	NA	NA	TGTGCCAGCAGCACTAGAGCGCTGCAGGGCGAGGCAAAGACCCAGTACTTC	CASSTRALQGEAKTQYF
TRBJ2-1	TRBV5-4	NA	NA	TGTGCCAGCAGCTTAGCCGGGGGCGGTTCCTACAATGAGCAGTTCTTC	CASSLAGGGSYNEQFF
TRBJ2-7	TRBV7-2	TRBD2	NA	TGTGCCAGCAGCGTGAGGACTAGCGGGACCTACGAGCAGTACTTC	CASSVRTSGTYEQYF
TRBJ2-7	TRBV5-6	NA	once	TGTGCCAGCAGCTTGGGTGTTCGGGGGGCGACCGACACCTACGAGCAGTACTTC	CASSLGVRGATDTYEQYF
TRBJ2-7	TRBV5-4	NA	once	TGTGCCAGCAGCTTGGGGGTCCCGAGCTCCTACGAGCAGTACTTC	CASSLGVPSSYEQYF
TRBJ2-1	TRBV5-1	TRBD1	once	TGCGCCAGCAGCACGGGGACAGGGGGCAATGAGCAGTTCTTC	CASSTGTGGNEQFF
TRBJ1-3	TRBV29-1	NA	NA	TGCAGCGCGGGTGGGCAGGGGAGCTCTGGAAACACCATATATTTT	CSAGGQGSSGNTIYF
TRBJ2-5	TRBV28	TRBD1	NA	TGTGCCACTGCAACCCGACAGGGTGAGGAGACCCAGTACTTC	CATATRQGEETQYF
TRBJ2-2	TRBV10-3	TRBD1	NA	TGTGCCATCAGTGGCTTACAGGGGACCACCGGGGAGCTGTTTTTT	CAISGLQGTTGELFF
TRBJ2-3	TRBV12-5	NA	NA	TGTGCTAGTGGGTCGGGTATGGGCACAGATACGCAGTATTTT	CASGSGMGTDTQYF
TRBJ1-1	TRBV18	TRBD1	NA	TGTGCCAGCTCACCTTGGACAGGGCCTAATACGGCTTTCTTT	CASSPWTGPNTAFF
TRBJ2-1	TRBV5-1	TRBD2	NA	TGCGCCAGCAGCCCTCACGCTAGCGGGGTCAACAATGAGCAGTTCTTC	CASSPHASGVNNEQFF
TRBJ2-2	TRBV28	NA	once	TGTGCCAGCACCTTCAGAGGAAACGCGAACACCGGGGAGCTGTTTTTT	CASTFRGNANTGELFF
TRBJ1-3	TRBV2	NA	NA	TGTGCCAGCCTACCCCTTACAGGTCTCTCGGGAAACACCATATATTTT	CASLPLTGLSGNTIYF
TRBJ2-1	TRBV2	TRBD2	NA	TGTGCCAGCAGCTCCAGGCTAGCGGGAGTCTACAATGAGCAGTTCTTC	CASSSRLAGVYNEQFF
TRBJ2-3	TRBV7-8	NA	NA	TGTGCCAGCAGCTTAGATCGTGCAGATACGCAGTATTTT	CASSLDRADTQYF
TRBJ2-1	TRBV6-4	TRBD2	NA	TGTGCCAGCAGTGAAAAGGGACTAGCGGGAGGATACAATGAGCAGTTCTTC	CASSEKGLAGGYNEQFF
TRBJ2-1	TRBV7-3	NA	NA	TGTGCCTGTTCCCGGGGCCAGGCAAAAAGCGAGCAGTTCTTC	CACSRGQAKSEQFF
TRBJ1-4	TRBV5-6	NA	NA	TGTGCCAGCAGCTTAATGACCCTGGAGCGTGAAAAACTGTTTTTT	CASSLMTLEREKLFF
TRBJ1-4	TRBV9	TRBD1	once	TGTGCCAGCAGCCGACAGGGAATCGGAGCGGGTGAAAAACTGTTTTTT	CASSRQGIGAGEKLFF
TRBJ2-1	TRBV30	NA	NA	TGTGCCTGGAGCTTGGATGCCGGAGGGGGCAATGAGCAGTTCTTC	CAWSLDAGGGNEQFF
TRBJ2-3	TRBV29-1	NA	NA	TGCAGCGTTGACAGCTCACTCACAGATACGCAGTATTTT	CSVDSSLTDTQYF
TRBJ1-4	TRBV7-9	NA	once	TGTGCCAGCAGCTTAGGCCGGCAGGGAAATGAAAAACTGTTTTTT	CASSLGRQGNEKLFF
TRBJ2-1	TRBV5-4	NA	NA	TGTGCCAGCAGCTCATCCACAACTAGCCGGCATGAGCAGTTCTTC	CASSSSTTSRHEQFF
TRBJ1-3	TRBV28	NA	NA	TGTGCCAGCAGTTTAGTGTGGGGGCTTGGGAACACCATATATTTT	CASSLVWGLGNTIYF
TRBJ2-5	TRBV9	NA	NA	TGTGCCAGCAGCGTGTTTGGGGGGGAGACCCAGTACTTC	CASSVFGGETQYF
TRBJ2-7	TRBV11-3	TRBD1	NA	TGTGCCAGCAGCTCAAAAGGGGGCGGCCCCTACGAGCAGTACTTC	CASSSKGGGPYEQYF
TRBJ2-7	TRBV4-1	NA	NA	TGCGCCAGCAGCCAAGATCCGCGGAGGGGTGGCGAGCAGTACTTC	CASSQDPRRGGEQYF
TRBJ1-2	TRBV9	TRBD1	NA	TGTGCCAGCAGCGCTACCGGGACAGGGGGTTATGGCTACACCTTC	CASSATGTGGYGYTF
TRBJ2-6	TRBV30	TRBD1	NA	TGTGCCCTTGACAGGGGGCTCGGGGCCAACGTCCTGACTTTC	CALDRGLGANVLTF
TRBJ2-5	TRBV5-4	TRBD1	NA	TGTGCCAGCAGCTCACCGGGACAGGGAGAGACCCAGTACTTC	CASSSPGQGETQYF
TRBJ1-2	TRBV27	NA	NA	TGTGCCAGCAGTTCAGACGGACAGAGCTATGGCTACACCTTC	CASSSDGQSYGYTF
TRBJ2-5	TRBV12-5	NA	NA	TGTGCTAGTAGCCGCTGGGGGCGAGAGACCCAGTACTTC	CASSRWGRETQYF
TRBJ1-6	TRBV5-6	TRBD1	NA	TGTGCCAGCAGCTCTCGGGACAGGAGAAATTCACCCCTCCACTTT	CASSSRDRRNSPLHF
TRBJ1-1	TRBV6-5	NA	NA	TGTGCCAGCAGGCCCCGGGGACGAGGTGCCGCCCGAGCTTTCTTT	CASRPRGRGAARAFF
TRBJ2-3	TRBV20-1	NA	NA	TGCAGTGCTACCCGGACGCAGTATTTT	CSATRTQYF
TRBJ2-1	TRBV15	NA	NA	TGTGCCACCAGCAGGGCTACGGCGAGCTCCTACAATGAGCAGTTCTTC	CATSRATASSYNEQFF
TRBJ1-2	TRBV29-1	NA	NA	TGCAGCGTTGAAGGCTGGGCGGCCCCCAATGGCTACACCTTC	CSVEGWAAPNGYTF
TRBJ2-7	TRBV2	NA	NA	TGTGCCAGCAGTGGGGAGTCAGTCTCCTACGAGCAGTACTTC	CASSGESVSYEQYF
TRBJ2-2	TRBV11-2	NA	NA	TGTGCCGCCTCGACGGTGAACACCGGGGAGCTGTTTTTT	CAASTVNTGELFF
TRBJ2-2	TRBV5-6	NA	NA	TGTGCCAGCAGCCGGGGCAGGGGGAACACCGGGGAGCTGTTTTTT	CASSRGRGNTGELFF
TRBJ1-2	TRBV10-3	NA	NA	TGTGCCATCAGTGACACCGGATTTGGCTACACCTTC	CAISDTGFGYTF
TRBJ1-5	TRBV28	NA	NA	TGTGCCAGCAGTTGGGACACGGTCGGGCCCCAGCATTTT	CASSWDTVGPQHF
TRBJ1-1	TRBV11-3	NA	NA	TGTGCCAGCAGCTTAGTTATTCGGGACACTGAAGCTTTCTTT	CASSLVIRDTEAFF
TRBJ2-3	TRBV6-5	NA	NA	TGTGCCAGCAGACGGCACAGTACTGGCACAGATACGCAGTATTTT	CASRRHSTGTDTQYF
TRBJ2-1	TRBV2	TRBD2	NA	TGTGCCAGCAGTGGGGGCTCCGGGACTACCCTATACAATGAGCAGTTCTTC	CASSGGSGTTLYNEQFF
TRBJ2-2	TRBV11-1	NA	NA	TGTGCCAGCAGCTTAGGGCTAGCTTACACCGGGGAGCTGTTTTTT	CASSLGLAYTGELFF
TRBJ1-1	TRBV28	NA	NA	TGTGCCAGCAGTTTAGGGCAGGGCCCTGAAGCTTTCTTT	CASSLGQGPEAFF
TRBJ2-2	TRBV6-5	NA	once	TGTGCCAGCAGGGGAGTCGGAAGCACCGGGGAGCTGTTTTTT	CASRGVGSTGELFF
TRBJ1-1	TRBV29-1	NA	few	TGCAGCGCAGACGGGGGATCTGAAGCTTTCTTT	CSADGGSEAFF
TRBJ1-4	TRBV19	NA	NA	TGTGCCTGCGGACGGTTGAATGAAAAACTGTTTTTT	CACGRLNEKLFF
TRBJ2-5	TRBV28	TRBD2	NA	TGTGCCAGCCTTCAACTAGCGGGTGAGACCCAGTACTTC	CASLQLAGETQYF
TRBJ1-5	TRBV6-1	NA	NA	TGTGCCAGCAGCCCCGAGGTCGGGAATCAGCCCCAGCATTTT	CASSPEVGNQPQHF
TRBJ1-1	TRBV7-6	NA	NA	TGTGCCAGCAGCTTATCGTCCAGCCAGTTGGGCACTGAAGCTTTCTTT	CASSLSSSQLGTEAFF